Listed below are T cell receptor beta chains from one sample, sequenced in a study of breast tumors, draining lymph nodes, adjacent tissues. TCRdb ran MiXCR on the multiplex PCR reads and lists one entry per CDR3 protein. The profile shows about 13,000 distinct CDR3 sequences, roughly 60% of them singletons. The material sequenced was tumor-adjacent breast tissue. Receptor source: a female donor with breast cancer. Some clones in this sample may be carry-over from other donors' samples. The CDR3 runs from the conserved cysteine through the conserved F or W. A D gene is named only where the DNA matches it firmly. Clone size, where shown, is once, few, many, or a class for clones that have expanded.

clone_size j_call d_call v_call cdr3_aa cdr3_nt
. TRBJ1-6 . TRBV6-1 CASSEGDSGALHF TGTGCCAGCAGTGAAGGGGACTCAGGGGCCCTCCACTTT
many TRBJ2-7 . TRBV28 CATHPGREQSEQYF TGTGCCACTCATCCGGGACGCGAGCAGTCCGAGCAGTACTTC
. TRBJ2-6 . TRBV11-2 CASSVYSGANVLTF TGCGCCAGCAGCGTCTACTCTGGGGCCAACGTCCTGACTTTC
. TRBJ1-4 TRBD1 TRBV7-8 CASSFTGAEKLFF TGTGCCAGCAGCTTCACAGGGGCGGAAAAACTGTTTTTT
. TRBJ2-5 . TRBV4-1 CASSQGGQEAQYF TGCGCCAGCAGCCAGGGGGGGCAAGAGGCCCAGTATTTC
. TRBJ1-2 . TRBV5-6 CASSSFSGNYGYTF TGTGCCAGCAGCTCTTTTAGTGGTAACTATGGCTACACCTTC
. TRBJ1-2 TRBD1 TRBV6-1 CASSEGTGDRGYTF TGTGCCAGCAGTGAAGGGACAGGGGATAGGGGCTACACCTTC
many TRBJ1-1 TRBD1 TRBV25-1 CASSEWAGGWGEAFF TGTGCCAGCAGTGAATGGGCAGGGGGCTGGGGTGAAGCTTTCTTT
. TRBJ1-2 . TRBV15 CATSRDLEFYGYTF TGTGCCACCAGCAGAGATCTGGAGTTCTATGGCTACACCTTC
few TRBJ1-4 . TRBV5-1 CASSLGDINEKLFF TGCGCCAGCAGCTTGGGGGATATTAATGAAAAACTGTTTTTT
. TRBJ1-2 TRBD1 TRBV19 CASSIGTQGNYGYTF TGTGCCAGTAGTATAGGGACACAGGGGAACTATGGCTACACCTTC
many TRBJ1-5 . TRBV30 CAWSGGDNQPQHF TGTGCCTGGAGTGGGGGGGACAATCAGCCCCAGCATTTT
. TRBJ2-3 . TRBV7-9 CASRMSDSTDTQYF TGTGCCAGCAGAATGAGTGACAGCACAGATACGCAGTATTTT
. TRBJ2-2 . TRBV2 CASSERTDNTGELFF TGTGCCAGCAGTGAACGGACAGACAACACCGGGGAGCTGTTTTTT
once TRBJ2-5 . TRBV5-6 CASSLVRTAWVETQYF TGTGCCAGCAGCTTGGTCAGAACAGCTTGGGTGGAGACCCAGTACTTC
. TRBJ2-7 . TRBV6-2/TRBV6-3 CASSQIGGAYEQYF TGTGCCAGCAGCCAGATTGGGGGCGCCTACGAGCAGTACTTC
. TRBJ2-3 . TRBV29-1 CSVDALETFHTDTQYF TGCAGCGTTGATGCCCTAGAGACCTTCCACACAGATACGCAGTATTTT
few TRBJ1-2 . TRBV6-1 CASSEGSANYGYTF TGTGCCAGCAGTGAAGGTTCAGCCAACTATGGCTACACCTTC
many TRBJ2-5 TRBD2 TRBV5-1 CASSFRGLAGGETQYF TGCGCCAGCAGCTTTCGGGGGCTAGCGGGGGGAGAGACCCAGTACTTC
. TRBJ1-4 TRBD1 TRBV15 CATSRGQPATNEKLFF TGTGCCACCAGCAGGGGACAGCCAGCAACTAATGAAAAACTGTTTTTT
. TRBJ1-4 . TRBV9 CASSPNSPREKLFF TGTGCCAGCAGCCCCAATTCACCCCGGGAAAAACTGTTTTTT
. TRBJ1-4 . TRBV9 CASSVEGTYGEKLFF TGTGCCAGCAGCGTAGAAGGGACGTACGGAGAAAAACTGTTTTTT
. TRBJ1-5 . TRBV6-5 CASSYGGAYQPQHF TGTGCCAGCAGTTACGGTGGTGCTTATCAGCCCCAGCATTTT
. TRBJ2-1 . TRBV7-9 CASSLAGLEQFF TGTGCCAGCAGCTTAGCAGGGTTGGAGCAGTTCTTC
few TRBJ1-2 . TRBV7-8 CASSLGTGWRGYTF TGTGCCAGCAGCTTAGGAACGGGGTGGAGGGGCTACACCTTC
. TRBJ2-3 . TRBV7-8 CASSLGRDTQYF TGTGCCAGCAGCTTAGGGAGAGATACGCAGTATTTT
. TRBJ2-1 . TRBV24-1 CATSDTTSIVEQFF TGTGCCACCAGTGATACGACTAGTATCGTCGAGCAGTTCTTC
once TRBJ2-7 TRBD1 TRBV10-3 CATEGNPGQGDSYEQYF TGTGCCACCGAGGGTAATCCGGGACAGGGCGACTCCTACGAGCAATACTTC
medium-sized TRBJ2-7 . TRBV7-8 CASSPEGVIYEQYF TGTGCCAGCAGCCCCGAGGGGGTAATATACGAGCAGTACTTC
. TRBJ1-2 . TRBV27 CASSLSGGGDGYTF TGTGCCAGCAGTTTGAGCGGGGGCGGGGATGGCTACACCTTC
once TRBJ1-2 . TRBV2 CASRDGYGYTF TGTGCCAGCAGGGACGGGTATGGCTACACCTTC
many TRBJ2-5 TRBD2 TRBV28 CASSLGGWGREGSETQYF TGTGCCAGCAGTTTAGGGGGGTGGGGCAGGGAGGGCTCGGAGACCCAGTACTTC
. TRBJ2-1 . TRBV24-1 CATSDPPRDEQFF TGTGCCACCAGTGACCCGCCGAGGGATGAGCAGTTCTTC
. TRBJ1-2 TRBD1 TRBV10-3 CAITGTGEIDGYTF TGTGCCATCACAGGGACAGGGGAGATTGATGGCTACACCTTC
few TRBJ1-2 . TRBV11-3 CASSLEGRQGQYGYTF TGTGCCAGCAGCTTAGAGGGTCGGCAGGGGCAATATGGCTACACCTTC
many TRBJ2-1 TRBD2 TRBV29-1 CSVEVAGGPSYNEQFF TGCAGCGTTGAAGTAGCGGGGGGGCCCTCGTACAATGAGCAGTTCTTC
. TRBJ2-4 TRBD2 TRBV7-8 CASSLGTCGGANIQYF TGTGCCAGCAGCTTAGGTACCTGCGGGGGGGCAAACATTCAGTACTTC
. TRBJ2-2 TRBD2 TRBV19 CASSTGGRSGELFF TGTGCCAGTAGTACGGGGGGAAGGAGCGGGGAGCTGTTTTTT
many TRBJ1-4 . TRBV12-3/TRBV12-4 CASGHNEKLFF TGTGCCAGCGGCCATAATGAAAAACTGTTTTTT
. TRBJ2-3 . TRBV4-1 CASSQPGGDTQYF TGCGCCAGCAGCCAGCCTGGGGGCGATACGCAGTATTTT
. TRBJ2-1 . TRBV20-1 CSARAFSAGAEQFF TGCAGTGCTAGAGCATTCTCGGCGGGGGCCGAGCAGTTCTTC
. TRBJ2-7 TRBD1 TRBV14 CASSQFSGQALRAQYF TGTGCCAGCAGCCAATTTTCGGGACAGGCTTTACGTGCGCAGTACTTC
many TRBJ2-1 TRBD2 TRBV19 CASSPGGGLAGSYNEQFF TGTGCCAGTAGCCCCGGGGGGGGACTAGCAGGATCCTACAATGAGCAGTTCTTC
hyperexpanded TRBJ1-4 . TRBV12-3/TRBV12-4 CASSLDRRGEKLFF TGTGCCAGCAGCCTGGACAGACGAGGGGAAAAACTGTTTTTT
. TRBJ2-7 . TRBV28 CASSLTRVNEQYF TGTGCCAGCAGTTTAACCAGGGTCAACGAGCAGTACTTC
. TRBJ1-2 . TRBV7-3 CASSHDWGAGRTLNYGYTF TGTGCCAGCAGCCATGATTGGGGGGCGGGCCGAACGCTAAACTATGGCTACACCTTC
. TRBJ2-6 TRBD1 TRBV20-1 CSAGDRSSGANVLTF TGCAGTGCTGGGGACAGGAGCTCTGGGGCCAACGTCCTGACTTTC
once TRBJ2-2 . TRBV30 CAWRDRGYEQYFGELFF .
many TRBJ2-2 TRBD2 TRBV4-2 CASSLGEASGGLNTGELFF TGTGCCAGCAGCCTCGGTGAGGCTAGCGGGGGCCTTAACACCGGGGAGCTGTTTTTT
medium-sized TRBJ1-2 . TRBV7-3 CASSLTGSYGYTF TGTGCCAGCAGCTTAACGGGTTCATATGGCTACACCTTC
once TRBJ1-2 TRBD1 TRBV4-2 CASSPGQGSGYGYTF TGTGCCAGCAGCCCGGGACAGGGCTCCGGCTATGGCTACACCTTC
. TRBJ2-6 . TRBV7-3 CASSLTNSGANVLTF TGTGCTAGCAGCTTAACCAACTCTGGGGCCAACGTCCTGACTTTC
. TRBJ2-3 TRBD2 TRBV5-1 CASSLGPAGVADTQYF TGTGCCAGCAGCTTGGGACCCGCGGGAGTAGCAGATACGCAGTATTTT
. TRBJ1-2 TRBD1 TRBV7-9 CASSPGTGGSTF TGTGCCAGCAGCCCCGGGACAGGGGGTTCCACCTTC
. TRBJ2-7 . TRBV15 CATSAVGLSYEQYF TGTGCCACCAGCGCGGTGGGACTCTCCTACGAGCAGTACTTC